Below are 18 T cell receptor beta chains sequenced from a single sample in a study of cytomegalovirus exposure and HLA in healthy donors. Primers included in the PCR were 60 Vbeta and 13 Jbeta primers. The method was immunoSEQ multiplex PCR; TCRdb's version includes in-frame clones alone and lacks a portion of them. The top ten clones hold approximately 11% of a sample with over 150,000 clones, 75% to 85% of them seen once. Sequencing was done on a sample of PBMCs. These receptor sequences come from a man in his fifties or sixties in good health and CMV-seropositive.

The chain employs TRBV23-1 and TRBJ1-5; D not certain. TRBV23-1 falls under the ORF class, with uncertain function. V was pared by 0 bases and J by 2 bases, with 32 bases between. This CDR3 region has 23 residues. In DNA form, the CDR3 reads TGCGCCAGCAGTCAATCGCTCATCAGATCGGGTGTTGATCTATGTGTGGGCAATCAGCCCCAGCATTTT. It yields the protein CASSQSLIRSGVDLCVGNQPQHF.

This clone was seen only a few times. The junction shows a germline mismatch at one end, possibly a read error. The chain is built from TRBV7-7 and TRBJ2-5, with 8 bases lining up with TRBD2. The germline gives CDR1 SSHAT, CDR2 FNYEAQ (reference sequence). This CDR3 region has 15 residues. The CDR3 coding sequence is TGTGCTAGCAGCTTAACTAGCGGACTACAAGAGACCCAGTACTTC. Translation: CASSLTSGLQETQYF.

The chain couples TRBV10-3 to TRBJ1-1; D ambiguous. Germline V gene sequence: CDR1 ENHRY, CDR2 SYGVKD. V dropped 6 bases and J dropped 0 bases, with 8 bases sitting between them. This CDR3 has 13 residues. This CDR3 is CAIRGGVNTEAFF. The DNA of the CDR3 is TGTGCCATCAGGGGCGGGGTGAACACTGAAGCTTTCTTT.

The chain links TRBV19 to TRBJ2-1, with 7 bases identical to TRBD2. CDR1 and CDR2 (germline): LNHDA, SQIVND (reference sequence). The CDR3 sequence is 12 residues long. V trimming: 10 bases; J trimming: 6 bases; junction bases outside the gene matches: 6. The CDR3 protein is CATLAVGNEQFF. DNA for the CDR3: TGTGCCACGCTAGCGGTGGGCAATGAGCAGTTCTTC. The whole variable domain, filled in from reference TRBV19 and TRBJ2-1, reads DGGITQSPKYLFRKEGQNVTLSCEQNLNHDAMYWYRQDPGQGLRLIYYSQIVNDFQKGDIAEGYSVSREKKESFPLTVTSAQKNPTAFYLCATLAVGNEQFFGPGTRLTVL.

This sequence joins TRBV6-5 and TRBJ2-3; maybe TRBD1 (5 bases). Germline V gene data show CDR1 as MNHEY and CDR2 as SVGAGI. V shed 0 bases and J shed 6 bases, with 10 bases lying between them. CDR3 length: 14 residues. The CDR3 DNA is TGTGCCAGCAGTTACTCTCAGGGTACGGATACGCAGTATTTT. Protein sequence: CASSYSQGTDTQYF.

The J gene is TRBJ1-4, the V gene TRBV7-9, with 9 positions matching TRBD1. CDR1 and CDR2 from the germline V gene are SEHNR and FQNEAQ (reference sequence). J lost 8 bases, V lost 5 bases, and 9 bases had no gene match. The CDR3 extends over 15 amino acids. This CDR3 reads CASSEQGTGREKLFF. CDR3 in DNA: TGTGCCAGCAGCGAACAAGGGACAGGGAGGGAAAAACTGTTTTTT.

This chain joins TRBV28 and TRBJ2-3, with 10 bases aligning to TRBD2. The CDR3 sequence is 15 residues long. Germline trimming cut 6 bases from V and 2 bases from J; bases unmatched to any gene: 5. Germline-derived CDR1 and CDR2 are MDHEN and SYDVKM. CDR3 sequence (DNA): TGTGCCAGCAGGCGAACTAGCGGGGTCACAGATACGCAGTATTTT. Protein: CASRRTSGVTDTQYF.

The CDR3 nucleotides read TGTGCCAGCAGTTTGCCCCGGAATTGGACAGGGAACTATGGCTACACCTTC. Translated: CASSLPRNWTGNYGYTF. J is TRBJ1-2 and V is TRBV28; 8 nucleotides line up with TRBD1. The CDR3 is 17 residues long. Germline V lookup: CDR1 MDHEN, CDR2 SYDVKM. The J segment lost 2 bases and the V segment lost 3 bases, leaving 11 bases of the junction unmatched.

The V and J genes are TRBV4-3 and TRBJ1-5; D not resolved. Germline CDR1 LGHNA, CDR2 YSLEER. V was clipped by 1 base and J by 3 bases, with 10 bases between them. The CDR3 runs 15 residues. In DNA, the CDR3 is TGCGCCAGCAGCCAAGGACCCGGGAACAATCAGCCCCAGCATTTT. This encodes CASSQGPGNNQPQHF.

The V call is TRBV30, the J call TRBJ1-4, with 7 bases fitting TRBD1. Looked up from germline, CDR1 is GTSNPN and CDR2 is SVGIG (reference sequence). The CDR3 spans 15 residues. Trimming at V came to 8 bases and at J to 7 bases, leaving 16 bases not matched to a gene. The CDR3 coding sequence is TGTGCCCAGAGTCCAGCCGGGACAGAAAGTGAAAAACTGTTTTTT. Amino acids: CAQSPAGTESEKLFF.

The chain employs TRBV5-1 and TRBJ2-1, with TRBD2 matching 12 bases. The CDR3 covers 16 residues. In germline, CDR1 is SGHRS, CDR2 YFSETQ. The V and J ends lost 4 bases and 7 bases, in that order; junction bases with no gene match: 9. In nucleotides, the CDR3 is TGCGCCAGCAGCCCACCCCTAGCGGGAGGGCGGAATGAGCAGTTCTTC. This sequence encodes CASSPPLAGGRNEQFF.

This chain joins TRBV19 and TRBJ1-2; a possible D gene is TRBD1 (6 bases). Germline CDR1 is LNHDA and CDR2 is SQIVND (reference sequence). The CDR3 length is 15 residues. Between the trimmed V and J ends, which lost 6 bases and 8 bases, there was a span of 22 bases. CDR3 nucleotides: TGTGCCAGTAGGACATATGGACAAACAGGGATGGGCTACACCTTC. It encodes CASRTYGQTGMGYTF.

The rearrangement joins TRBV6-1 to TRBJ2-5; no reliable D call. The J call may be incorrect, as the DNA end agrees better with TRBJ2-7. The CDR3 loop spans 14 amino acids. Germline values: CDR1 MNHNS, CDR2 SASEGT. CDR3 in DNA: TGTGCCAGCAGTGAAGCCCTCGGTGCTTACGAGCAGTACTTC. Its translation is CASSEALGAYEQYF.

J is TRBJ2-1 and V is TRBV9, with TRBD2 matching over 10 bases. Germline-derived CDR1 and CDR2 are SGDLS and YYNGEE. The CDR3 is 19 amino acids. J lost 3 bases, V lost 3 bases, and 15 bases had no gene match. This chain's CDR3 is CASSASLAGGQFYYNEQFF. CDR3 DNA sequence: TGTGCCAGCAGCGCAAGTTTAGCGGGAGGACAATTTTACTACAATGAGCAGTTCTTC.

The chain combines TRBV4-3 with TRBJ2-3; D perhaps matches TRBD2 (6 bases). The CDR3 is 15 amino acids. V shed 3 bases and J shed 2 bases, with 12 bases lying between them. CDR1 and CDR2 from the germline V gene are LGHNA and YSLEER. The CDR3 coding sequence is TGCGCCAGCAGCCAGGCGGGGCGCACCACAGATACGCAGTATTTT. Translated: CASSQAGRTTDTQYF.

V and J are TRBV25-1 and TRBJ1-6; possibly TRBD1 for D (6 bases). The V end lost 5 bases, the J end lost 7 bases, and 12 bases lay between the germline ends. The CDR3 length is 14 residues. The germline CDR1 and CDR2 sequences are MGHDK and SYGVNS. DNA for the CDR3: TGTGCCAGCAGTTTGGACAGTTTGAATTCACCCCTCCACTTT. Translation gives CASSLDSLNSPLHF.

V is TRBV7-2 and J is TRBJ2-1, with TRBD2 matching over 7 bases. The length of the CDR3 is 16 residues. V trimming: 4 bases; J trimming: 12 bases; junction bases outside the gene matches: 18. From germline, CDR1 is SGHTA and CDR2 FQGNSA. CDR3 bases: TGTGCCAGCAGCTCCGACACGAATCCTGGGGGGGGTGGGCAGTTCTTC. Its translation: CASSSDTNPGGGGQFF.

CDR3 region: CASSYGTGGGDEQYF. The CDR3 DNA sequence: TGTGCCAGCAGTTACGGGACAGGGGGTGGGGACGAGCAGTACTTC. The rearrangement uses TRBV6-6 and TRBJ2-7; 11 bases are shared with TRBD1. V lost 2 bases and J lost 5; bases outside the gene matches: 5. Germline lookup yields CDR1 MNHNY and CDR2 SVGAGI (reference sequence). The CDR3 loop spans 15 amino acids.